This T cell receptor (beta chain) is drawn from a study of cytomegalovirus exposure and HLA in healthy donors. Germline CDR1 is SGHNT and CDR2 is YYREEE (reference sequence). V lost 9 bases and J 2 bases, leaving 8 bases between the germline ends. The CDR3 covers 11 residues. PCR employed 60 Vbeta and 13 Jbeta primers. Sequencing used immunoSEQ multiplex PCR; TCRdb keeps in-frame clones, though not all of them. Of some 180,000 clones listed, around 78% are singletons. J is TRBJ2-5 and V is TRBV5-4, with a possible D match to TRBD1 (5 bases). The TCR sequence derives from a woman aged 25 to 39 in good health and CMV-seropositive. The sequenced sample was PBMCs. CDR3 amino acids: CATRQQETQYF. The CDR3 DNA sequence: TGTGCCACCCGACAGCAAGAGACCCAGTACTTC.